A single sample gave rise to the 5 T cell receptor beta chains below, sequenced in a study of CXCR3-negative and CXCR3-positive naive CD8 T cells. The study, taken as a whole, reports: More hydrophobic TRB CDR3s occurred in CXCR3-positive than in CXCR3-negative naive cells.

Libraries were UMI-labeled 5' RACE TRB cDNA. TCRdb re-called the 5' RACE reads, yielding one record per CDR3 amino acid sequence without DNA. The sample holds some 53,000 distinct CDR3 sequences. Their cognate antigens are unknown. The sample consisted of naive CXCR3+ CD8+ T cells from blood. Subset here: CD45RO-CCR7+CD27+CD95- naive CD8+ T cells expressing CXCR3 (TNR3+). Receptors were obtained from a human donor in good health. Some clones in this sample may be carry-over from other donors' samples.

J is TRBJ1-6 and V is TRBV4-3; TCRdb proposes TRBD1, but this gene call is untestable without DNA. There are 15 residues in the CDR3. The V gene's germline CDR1 is LGHNA and CDR2 YSLEER. The CDR3 reads CASNKDRGSNSPLHF.

V is TRBV29-1 and J is TRBJ1-2; there is no DNA to check the TCRdb D call of TRBD1. This CDR3 has 11 residues. CDR1 is SQVTM, CDR2 ANQGSEA, per germline. CDR3 residues: CSVQGWYGYTF. Together with reference TRBV29-1 and TRBJ1-2, the CDR3 gives the full variable domain: SAVISQKPSRDICQRGTSLTIQCQVDSQVTMMFWYRQQPGQSLTLIATANQGSEATYESGFVIDKFPISRPNLTFSTLTVSNMSPEDSSIYLCSVQGWYGYTFGSGTRLTVV.

The V gene is TRBV7-2, the J gene TRBJ2-7; TCRdb lists TRBD1, though no DNA is available to test this call. CDR1 and CDR2 from the germline V gene are SGHTA and FQGNSA. This CDR3 has 13 amino acids. CDR3 amino acids: CASSLAGTYGQYF.

The gene calls are TRBV15 and TRBJ2-1; TCRdb reports TRBD2, a call that lacks DNA to check it against. CDR1 is LNHNV, CDR2 YYDKDF, per germline (reference sequence). The CDR3 has 16 residues. The CDR3: CATSRDRAGEYNEQFF.

The V and J genes are TRBV19 and TRBJ2-1. The CDR3 has 13 residues. The germline CDR1 and CDR2 sequences are LNHDA and SQIVND (reference sequence). The CDR3 protein is CASSFGRYNEQFF. The variable domain in full, with the rest retrieved from reference TRBV19 and TRBJ2-1, is DGGITQSPKYLFRKEGQNVTLSCEQNLNHDAMYWYRQDPGQGLRLIYYSQIVNDFQKGDIAEGYSVSREKKESFPLTVTSAQKNPTAFYLCASSFGRYNEQFFGPGTRLTVL.